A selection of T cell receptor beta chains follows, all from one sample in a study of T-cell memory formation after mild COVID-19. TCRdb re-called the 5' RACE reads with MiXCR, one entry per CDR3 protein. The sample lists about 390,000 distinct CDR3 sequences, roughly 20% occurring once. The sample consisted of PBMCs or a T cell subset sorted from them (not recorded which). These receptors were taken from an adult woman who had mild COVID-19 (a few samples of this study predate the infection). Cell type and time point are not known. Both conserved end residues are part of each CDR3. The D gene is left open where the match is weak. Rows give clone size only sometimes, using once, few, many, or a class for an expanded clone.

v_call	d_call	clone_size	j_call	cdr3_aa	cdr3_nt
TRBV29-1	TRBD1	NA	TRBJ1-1	CSVGQGATGVAFF	TGCAGCGTGGGACAGGGAGCTACCGGAGTAGCTTTCTTT
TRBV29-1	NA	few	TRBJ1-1	CSVRERNTEAFF	TGCAGCGTTAGGGAGCGGAACACTGAAGCTTTCTTT
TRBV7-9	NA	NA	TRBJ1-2	CASSPVPPGPPNYGYTF	TGTGCCAGCAGCCCTGTGCCCCCCGGCCCTCCCAACTATGGCTACACCTTC
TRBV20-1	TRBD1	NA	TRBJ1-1	CSARGTGLNTEAFF	TGCAGTGCTCGAGGGACAGGCCTGAACACTGAAGCTTTCTTT
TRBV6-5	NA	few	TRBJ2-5	CASSSQFSRRADPKETQYF	TGTGCCAGCAGCTCCCAGTTTAGTCGGCGGGCGGATCCGAAAGAGACCCAGTACTTC
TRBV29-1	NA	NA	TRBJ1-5	CSVVWGSNQPQHF	TGCAGCGTTGTTTGGGGAAGCAATCAGCCCCAGCATTTT
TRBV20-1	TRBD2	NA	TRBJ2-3	CSARAGTSRSTDTQYF	TGCAGTGCTAGAGCGGGGACTAGCAGAAGCACAGATACGCAGTATTTT
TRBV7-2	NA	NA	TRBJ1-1	CASSFRGGVNTEAFF	TGTGCCAGCAGCTTCCGTGGGGGGGTTAACACTGAAGCTTTCTTT
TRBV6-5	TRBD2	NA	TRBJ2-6	CASSLSGALSGANVLTF	TGTGCCAGCAGTCTTAGCGGGGCCCTCTCCGGGGCCAACGTCCTGACTTTC
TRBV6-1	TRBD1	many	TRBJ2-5	CATVRDRGRETQYF	TGTGCCACGGTCCGGGACAGGGGTCGAGAGACCCAGTACTTC
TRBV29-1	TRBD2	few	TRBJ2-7	CSVEFGGEPGEQYF	TGCAGCGTTGAATTTGGGGGGGAACCTGGCGAGCAGTACTTC
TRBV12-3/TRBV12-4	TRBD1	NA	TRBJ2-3	CASTVRGLGTDTQYF	TGTGCCAGCACCGTGAGGGGGCTCGGCACAGATACGCAGTATTTT
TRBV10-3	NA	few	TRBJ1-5	CAVKGGEGNQPQHF	TGTGCCGTGAAAGGGGGAGAGGGCAATCAGCCCCAGCATTTT
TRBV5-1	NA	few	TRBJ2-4	CASSLDILAKNIQYF	TGCGCCAGCAGCTTGGACATCTTAGCCAAAAACATTCAGTACTTC
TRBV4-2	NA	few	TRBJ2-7	CASSSPPGGVTYEQYF	TGTGCCAGCAGCTCCCCCCCGGGCGGGGTTACCTACGAGCAGTACTTC
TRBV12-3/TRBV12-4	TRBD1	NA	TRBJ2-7	CASRRDRFYEQYF	TGTGCCAGCAGAAGGGACAGGTTCTACGAGCAGTACTTC
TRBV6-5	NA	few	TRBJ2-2	CASSYGGYTGELFF	TGTGCCAGCAGTTACGGCGGATACACCGGGGAGCTGTTTTTT
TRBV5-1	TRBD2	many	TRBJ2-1	CASRRTSSYNEQFF	TGCGCCAGCAGGCGGACTAGCTCCTACAATGAGCAGTTCTTC
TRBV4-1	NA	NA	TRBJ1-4	CASSQEPTATNEKLFF	TGCGCCAGCAGCCAGGAACCGACAGCAACTAATGAAAAACTGTTTTTT
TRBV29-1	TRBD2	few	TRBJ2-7	CSVGLAGRTAPSEQYF	TGCAGCGTTGGGCTAGCGGGTCGTACTGCCCCGAGCGAGCAGTACTTC
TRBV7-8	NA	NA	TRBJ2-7	CASSHTDSYEQYF	TGTGCCAGCAGCCATACGGACAGTTACGAGCAGTACTTC
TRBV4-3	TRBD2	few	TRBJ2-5	CASSQGGGTQYF	TGCGCCAGCAGCCAAGGGGGGGGGACCCAGTACTTC
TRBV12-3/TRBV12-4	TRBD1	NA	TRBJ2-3	CASRRQGGPDTQYF	TGTGCCAGCAGGCGACAGGGGGGCCCAGATACGCAGTATTTT
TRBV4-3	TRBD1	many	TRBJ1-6	CASSQAGQGNSPLHF	TGCGCCAGCAGCCAAGCGGGACAGGGCAATTCACCCCTCCACTTT
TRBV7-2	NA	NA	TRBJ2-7	CASSPLGGRYYEQYF	TGTGCCAGCAGCCCCTTAGGGGGGAGGTACTACGAGCAGTACTTC
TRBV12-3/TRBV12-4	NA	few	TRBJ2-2	CASRRQDVGTGELFF	TGTGCCAGCAGGAGACAAGACGTGGGCACCGGGGAGCTGTTTTTT
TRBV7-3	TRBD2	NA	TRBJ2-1	CASSRSGSTYNEQFF	TGTGCCAGCAGCCGTAGCGGGAGCACCTACAATGAGCAGTTCTTC
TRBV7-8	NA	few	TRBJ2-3	CASSSKLADTQYF	TGTGCCAGCAGCAGTAAACTAGCAGATACGCAGTATTTT
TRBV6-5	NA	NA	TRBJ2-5	CASSYVGVGQETQYF	TGTGCCAGCAGTTACGTCGGTGTAGGGCAAGAGACCCAGTACTTC
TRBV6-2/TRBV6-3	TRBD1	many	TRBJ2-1	CASSRPGGGEQFF	TGTGCCAGCAGTAGACCAGGGGGCGGAGAGCAGTTCTTC
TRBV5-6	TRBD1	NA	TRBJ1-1	CASSFLGTVNTEAFF	TGTGCCAGCAGCTTTCTCGGGACAGTGAACACTGAAGCTTTCTTT